One and the same sample provided the 6 T cell receptor beta chains below, sequenced in a study of monozygotic twins with inflammatory bowel disease. TCRdb re-analyzed the 5' RACE reads; it lists each CDR3 protein once, without DNA. In all, the sample yields 350,000 to 400,000 distinct CDR3 sequences. The sample comprised blood. The source is a human donor with ulcerative colitis or Crohn's disease, or a healthy co-twin of an affected twin (not recorded which).

This CDR3 reads CSAIRQGNNPNYGYTF. The chain carries TRBV20-1 and TRBJ1-2; the D call of TRBD1 rests on TCRdb alone, since no DNA is present to check it. The CDR3 runs 16 residues. Germline V gene sequence: CDR1 DFQATT, CDR2 SNEGSKA (reference sequence).

V and J are TRBV6-5 and TRBJ1-3. The CDR3 spans 16 residues. Per the germline V gene, CDR1 is MNHEY and CDR2 is SVGAGI. CDR3 protein: CASSFSRVELGNTIYF.

The chain combines TRBV5-5 with TRBJ1-4. Germline loops: CDR1 SGHKS, CDR2 YYEKEE (reference sequence). The CDR3 has 16 residues. This chain's CDR3 is CASSFLSGRSNEKLFF.

V is TRBV4-1 and J is TRBJ2-3; TCRdb's D gene call, TRBD2, goes unchecked for lack of DNA. Germline CDR1 is MGHRA and CDR2 is YSYEKL. The CDR3 loop spans 14 amino acids. The CDR3 loop is CASSRGGAGDTQYF.

The chain couples TRBV7-2 to TRBJ1-5. The CDR3 consists of 14 residues. Germline-derived CDR1 and CDR2 are SGHTA and FQGNSA. The chain's CDR3 is CASSLDTRNQPQHF. The complete variable domain, with remaining parts taken from reference TRBV7-2 and TRBJ1-5, reads GAGVSQSPSNKVTEKGKDVELRCDPISGHTALYWYRQSLGQGLEFLIYFQGNSAPDKSGLPSDRFSAERTGGSVSTLTIQRTQQEDSAVYLCASSLDTRNQPQHFGDGTRLSIL.

This rearrangement joins TRBV5-1 to TRBJ2-3; TCRdb reports TRBD1, a call that lacks DNA to check it against. The CDR3 is 14 amino acids. Germline V gives CDR1 SGHRS, CDR2 YFSETQ. Here the CDR3 reads CASSLGTATDTQYF.